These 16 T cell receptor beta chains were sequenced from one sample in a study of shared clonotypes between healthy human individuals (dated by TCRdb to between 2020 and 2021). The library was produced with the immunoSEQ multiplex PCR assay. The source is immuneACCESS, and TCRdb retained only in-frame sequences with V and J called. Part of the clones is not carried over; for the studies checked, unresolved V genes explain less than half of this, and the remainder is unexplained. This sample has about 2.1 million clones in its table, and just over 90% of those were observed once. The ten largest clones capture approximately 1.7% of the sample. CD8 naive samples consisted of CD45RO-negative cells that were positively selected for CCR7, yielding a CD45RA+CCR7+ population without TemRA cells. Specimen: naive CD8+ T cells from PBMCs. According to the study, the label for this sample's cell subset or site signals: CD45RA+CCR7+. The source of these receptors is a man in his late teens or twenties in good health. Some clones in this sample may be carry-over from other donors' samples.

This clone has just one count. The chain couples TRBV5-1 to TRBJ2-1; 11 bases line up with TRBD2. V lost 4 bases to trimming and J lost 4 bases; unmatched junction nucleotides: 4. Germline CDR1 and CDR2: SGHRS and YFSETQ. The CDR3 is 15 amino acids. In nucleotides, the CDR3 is TGCGCCAGCAGCGATACTAGCGGGGGATACAATGAGCAGTTCTTC. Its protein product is CASSDTSGGYNEQFF. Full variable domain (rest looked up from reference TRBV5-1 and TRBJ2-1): KAGVTQTPRYLIKTRGQQVTLSCSPISGHRSVSWYQQTPGQGLQFLFEYFSETQRNKGNFPGRFSGRQFSNSRSEMNVSTLELGDSALYLCASSDTSGGYNEQFFGPGTRLTVL.

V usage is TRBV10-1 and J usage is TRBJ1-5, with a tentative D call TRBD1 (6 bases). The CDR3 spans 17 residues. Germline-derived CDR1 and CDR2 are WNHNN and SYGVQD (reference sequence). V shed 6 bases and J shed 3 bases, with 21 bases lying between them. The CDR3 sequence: CASRETKGEKNNQPQHF. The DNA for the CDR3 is TGCGCCAGCAGAGAAACGAAGGGGGAGAAGAACAATCAGCCCCAGCATTTT.

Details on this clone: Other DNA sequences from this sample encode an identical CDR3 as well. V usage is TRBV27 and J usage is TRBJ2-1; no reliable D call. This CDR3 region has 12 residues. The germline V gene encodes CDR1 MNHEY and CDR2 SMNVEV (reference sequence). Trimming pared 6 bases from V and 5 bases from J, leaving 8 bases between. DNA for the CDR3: TGTGCCAGCAGCCCCCGCCACAATGAGCAGTTCTTC. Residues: CASSPRHNEQFF.

This CDR3 reads CASSVDSEGQETQYF. The CDR3 nucleotides are TGTGCCAGCAGCGTAGATTCGGAGGGCCAAGAGACCCAGTACTTC. The chain uses TRBV9 and TRBJ2-5; D perhaps matches TRBD2 (6 bases). Trimming removed 0 bases at V and 1 base at J, with 10 bases between. Per the germline V gene, CDR1 is SGDLS and CDR2 is YYNGEE. The length of the CDR3 is 15 residues.

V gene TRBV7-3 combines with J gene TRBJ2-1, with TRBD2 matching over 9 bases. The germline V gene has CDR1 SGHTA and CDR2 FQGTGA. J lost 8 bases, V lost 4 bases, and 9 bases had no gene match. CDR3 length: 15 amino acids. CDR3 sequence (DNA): TGTGCCAGCAGCTCCGGGACTAGCTCTATCGATGAGCAGTTCTTC. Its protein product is CASSSGTSSIDEQFF.

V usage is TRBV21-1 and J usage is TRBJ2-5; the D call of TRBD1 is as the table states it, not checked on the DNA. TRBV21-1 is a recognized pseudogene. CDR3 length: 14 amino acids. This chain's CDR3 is CASSARTGFETQYF. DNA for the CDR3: TGTGCCAGCAGCGCCCGGACAGGGTTTGAGACCCAGTACTTC.

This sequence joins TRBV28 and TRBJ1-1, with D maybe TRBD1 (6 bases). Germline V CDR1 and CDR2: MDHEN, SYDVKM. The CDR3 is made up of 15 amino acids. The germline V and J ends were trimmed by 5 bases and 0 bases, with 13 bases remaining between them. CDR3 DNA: TGTGCCAGCAGTAACTCACAGGGCTTGAACACTGAAGCTTTCTTT. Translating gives CASSNSQGLNTEAFF.

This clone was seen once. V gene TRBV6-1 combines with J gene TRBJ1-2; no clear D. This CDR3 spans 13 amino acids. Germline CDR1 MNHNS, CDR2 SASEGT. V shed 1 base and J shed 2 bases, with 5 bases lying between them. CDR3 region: CASSEGRNYGYTF. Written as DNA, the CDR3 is TGTGCCAGCAGTGAAGGACGAAACTATGGCTACACCTTC.

The CDR3 DNA sequence: TGTGCCAGCAGTTTTACTCTTGACTACGAGCAGTACTTC. It codes for CASSFTLDYEQYF. This chain links TRBV27 with TRBJ2-7; D ambiguous. V lost 3 bases, J lost 3 bases, and 9 bases lay in between. The CDR3 covers 13 residues. CDR1 is MNHEY, CDR2 SMNVEV, per germline (reference sequence).

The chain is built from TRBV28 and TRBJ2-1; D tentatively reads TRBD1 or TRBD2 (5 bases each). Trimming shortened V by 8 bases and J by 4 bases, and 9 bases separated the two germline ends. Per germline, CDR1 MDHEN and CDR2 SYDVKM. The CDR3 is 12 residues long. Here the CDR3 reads CASGTAYNEQFF. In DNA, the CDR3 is TGTGCCAGCGGGACGGCGTACAATGAGCAGTTCTTC.

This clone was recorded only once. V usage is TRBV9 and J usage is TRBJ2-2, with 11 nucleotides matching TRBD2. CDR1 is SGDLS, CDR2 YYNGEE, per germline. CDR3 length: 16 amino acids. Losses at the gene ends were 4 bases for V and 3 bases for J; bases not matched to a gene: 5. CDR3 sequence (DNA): TGTGCCAGCAGCCTCCGACTAGCGGGGCACACCGGGGAGCTGTTTTTT. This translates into CASSLRLAGHTGELFF.

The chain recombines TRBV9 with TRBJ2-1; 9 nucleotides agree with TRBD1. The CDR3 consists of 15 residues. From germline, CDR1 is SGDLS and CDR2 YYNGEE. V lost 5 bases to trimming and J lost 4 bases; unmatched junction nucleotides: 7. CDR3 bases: TGTGCCAGCAGGGAAGGAGGACAGGGGTACAATGAGCAGTTCTTC. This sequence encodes CASREGGQGYNEQFF.

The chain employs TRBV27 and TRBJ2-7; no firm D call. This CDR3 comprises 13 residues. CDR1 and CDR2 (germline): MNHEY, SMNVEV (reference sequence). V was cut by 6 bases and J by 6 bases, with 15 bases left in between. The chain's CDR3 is CASRPQVRLEQYF. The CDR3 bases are TGTGCCAGCAGGCCTCAGGTCAGGCTCGAGCAGTACTTC.

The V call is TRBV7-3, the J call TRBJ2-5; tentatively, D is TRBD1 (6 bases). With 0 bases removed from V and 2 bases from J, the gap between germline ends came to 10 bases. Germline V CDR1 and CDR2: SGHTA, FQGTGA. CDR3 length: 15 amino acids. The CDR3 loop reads CASSLTSGVQETQYF. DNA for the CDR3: TGTGCCAGCAGCTTAACGTCAGGGGTGCAAGAGACCCAGTACTTC.

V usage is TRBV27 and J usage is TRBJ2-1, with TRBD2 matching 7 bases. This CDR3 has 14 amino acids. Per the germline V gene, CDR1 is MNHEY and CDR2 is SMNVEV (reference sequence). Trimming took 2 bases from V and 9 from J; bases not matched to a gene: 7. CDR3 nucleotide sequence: TGTGCCAGCAGTTTACTAACTAGCGATGGTGAGCAGTTCTTC. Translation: CASSLLTSDGEQFF.

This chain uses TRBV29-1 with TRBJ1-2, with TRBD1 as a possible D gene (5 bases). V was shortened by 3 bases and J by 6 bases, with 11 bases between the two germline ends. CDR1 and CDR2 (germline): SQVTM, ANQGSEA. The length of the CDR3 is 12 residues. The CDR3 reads CSVDRGKDGYTF. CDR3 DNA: TGCAGCGTTGATCGGGGGAAGGATGGCTACACCTTC.